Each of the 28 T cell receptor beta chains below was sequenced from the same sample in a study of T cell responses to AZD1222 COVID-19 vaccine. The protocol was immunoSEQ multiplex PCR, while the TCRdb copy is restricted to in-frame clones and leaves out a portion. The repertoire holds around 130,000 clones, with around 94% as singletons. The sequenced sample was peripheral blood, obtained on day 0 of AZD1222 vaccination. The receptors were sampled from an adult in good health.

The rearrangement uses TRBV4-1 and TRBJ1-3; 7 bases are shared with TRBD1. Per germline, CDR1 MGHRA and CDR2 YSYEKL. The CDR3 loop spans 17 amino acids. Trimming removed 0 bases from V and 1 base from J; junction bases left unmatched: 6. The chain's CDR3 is CASSQDPRQGSGNTIYF. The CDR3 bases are TGCGCCAGCAGCCAAGATCCCCGACAGGGTTCTGGAAACACCATATATTTT.

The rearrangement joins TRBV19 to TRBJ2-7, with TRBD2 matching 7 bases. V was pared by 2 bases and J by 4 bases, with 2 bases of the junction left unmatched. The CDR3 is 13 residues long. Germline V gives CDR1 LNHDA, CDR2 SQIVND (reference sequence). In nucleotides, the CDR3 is TGTGCCAGTAGTATAAGGGACTATTACGAGCAGTACTTC. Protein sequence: CASSIRDYYEQYF. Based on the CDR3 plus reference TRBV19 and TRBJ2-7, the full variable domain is DGGITQSPKYLFRKEGQNVTLSCEQNLNHDAMYWYRQDPGQGLRLIYYSQIVNDFQKGDIAEGYSVSREKKESFPLTVTSAQKNPTAFYLCASSIRDYYEQYFGPGTRLTVT.

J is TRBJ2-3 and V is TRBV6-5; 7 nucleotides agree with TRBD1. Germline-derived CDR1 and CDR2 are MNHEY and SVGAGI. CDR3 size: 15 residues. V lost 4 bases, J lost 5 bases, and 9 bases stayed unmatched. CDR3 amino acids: CASSSQYRQGDTQYF. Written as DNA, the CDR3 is TGTGCCAGCAGTTCCCAATACAGACAGGGAGATACGCAGTATTTT.

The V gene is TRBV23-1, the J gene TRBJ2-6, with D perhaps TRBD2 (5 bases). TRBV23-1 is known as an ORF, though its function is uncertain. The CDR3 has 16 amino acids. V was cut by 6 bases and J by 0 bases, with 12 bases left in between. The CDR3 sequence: CASSTFGNSGANVLTF. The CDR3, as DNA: TGCGCCAGCAGCACCTTCGGGAACTCTGGGGCCAACGTCCTGACTTTC.

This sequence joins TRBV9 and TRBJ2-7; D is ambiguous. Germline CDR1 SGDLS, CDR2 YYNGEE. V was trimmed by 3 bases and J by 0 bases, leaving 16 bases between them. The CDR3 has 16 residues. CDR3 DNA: TGTGCCAGCAGCGCACGCCGCGACACAGCCTCCTACGAGCAGTACTTC. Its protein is CASSARRDTASYEQYF.

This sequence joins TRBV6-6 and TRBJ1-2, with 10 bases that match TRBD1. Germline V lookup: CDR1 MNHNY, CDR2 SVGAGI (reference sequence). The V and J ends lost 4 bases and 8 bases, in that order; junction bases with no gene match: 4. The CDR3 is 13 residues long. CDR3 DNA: TGTGCCAGCAGTTTGGACAGGGGGGGAGGCTACACCTTC. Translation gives CASSLDRGGGYTF.

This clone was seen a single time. The CDR3: CATSDPGQREAFF. CDR3 coding DNA: TGTGCCACCAGTGATCCAGGGCAGCGTGAAGCTTTCTTT. The rearrangement joins TRBV24-1 to TRBJ1-1; tentatively, D is TRBD1 (5 bases). Germline V gives CDR1 KGHDR, CDR2 SFDVKD. The CDR3 extends over 13 amino acids. V lost 3 bases to trimming and J lost 7 bases, with 11 bases between them.

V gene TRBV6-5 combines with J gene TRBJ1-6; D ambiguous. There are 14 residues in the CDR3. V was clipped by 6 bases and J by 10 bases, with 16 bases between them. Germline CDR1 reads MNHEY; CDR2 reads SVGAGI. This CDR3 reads CASSPGRFGSPLHF. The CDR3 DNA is TGTGCCAGCAGCCCGGGGAGGTTTGGCTCACCCCTCCACTTT.

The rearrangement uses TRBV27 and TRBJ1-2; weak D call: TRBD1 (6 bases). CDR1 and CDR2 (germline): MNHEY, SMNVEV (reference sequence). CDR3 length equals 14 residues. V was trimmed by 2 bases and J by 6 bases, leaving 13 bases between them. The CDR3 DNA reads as TGTGCCAGCAGTTTAGGAGGGGGTAAGGATGGCTACACCTTC. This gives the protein CASSLGGGKDGYTF.

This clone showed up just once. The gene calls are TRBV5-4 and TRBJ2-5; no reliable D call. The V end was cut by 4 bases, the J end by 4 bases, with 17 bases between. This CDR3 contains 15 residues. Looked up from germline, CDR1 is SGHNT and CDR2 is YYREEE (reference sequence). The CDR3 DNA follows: TGTGCCAGCAGCCCCCCGCCAGGCCCGCCAGAGACCCAGTACTTC. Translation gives CASSPPPGPPETQYF. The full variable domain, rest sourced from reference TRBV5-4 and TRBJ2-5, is ETGVTQSPTHLIKTRGQQVTLRCSSQSGHNTVSWYQQALGQGPQFIFQYYREEENGRGNFPPRFSGLQFPNYSSELNVNALELDDSALYLCASSPPPGPPETQYFGPGTRLLVL.

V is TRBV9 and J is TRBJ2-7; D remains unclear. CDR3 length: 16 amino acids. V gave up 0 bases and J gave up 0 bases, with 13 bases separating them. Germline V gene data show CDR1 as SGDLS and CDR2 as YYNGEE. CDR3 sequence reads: CASSVVNFKGSYEQYF. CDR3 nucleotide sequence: TGTGCCAGCAGCGTAGTGAACTTTAAAGGCTCCTACGAGCAGTACTTC. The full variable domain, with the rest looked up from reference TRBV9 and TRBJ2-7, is DSGVTQTPKHLITATGQRVTLRCSPRSGDLSVYWYQQSLDQGLQFLIQYYNGEERAKGNILERFSAQQFPDLHSELNLSSLELGDSALYFCASSVVNFKGSYEQYFGPGTRLTVT.

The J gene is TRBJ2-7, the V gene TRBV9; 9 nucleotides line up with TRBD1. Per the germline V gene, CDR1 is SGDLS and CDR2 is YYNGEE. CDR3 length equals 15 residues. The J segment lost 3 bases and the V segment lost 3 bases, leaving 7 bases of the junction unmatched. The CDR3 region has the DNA TGTGCCAGCAGCGCCTCGGGACAGGGCTTCTACGAGCAGTACTTC. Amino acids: CASSASGQGFYEQYF.

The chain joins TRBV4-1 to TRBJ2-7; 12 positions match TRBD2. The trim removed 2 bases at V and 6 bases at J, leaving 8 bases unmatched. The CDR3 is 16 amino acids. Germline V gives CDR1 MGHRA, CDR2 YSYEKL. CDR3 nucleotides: TGCGCCAGCAGCCAAACGCGACTAGCGGGAGAGGGCGAGCAGTACTTC. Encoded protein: CASSQTRLAGEGEQYF.

The CDR3 nucleotides read TGTGCCAGTAGGGAACTAGCGGACAATGAGCAGTTCTTC. As protein: CASRELADNEQFF. The J gene is TRBJ2-1, the V gene TRBV19; 8 nucleotides line up with TRBD2. The CDR3 is 13 residues long. CDR1 is LNHDA, CDR2 SQIVND, per germline (reference sequence). The trim removed 6 bases at V and 5 bases at J, leaving 3 bases unmatched. Full variable domain (missing parts from reference TRBV19 and TRBJ2-1): DGGITQSPKYLFRKEGQNVTLSCEQNLNHDAMYWYRQDPGQGLRLIYYSQIVNDFQKGDIAEGYSVSREKKESFPLTVTSAQKNPTAFYLCASRELADNEQFFGPGTRLTVL.

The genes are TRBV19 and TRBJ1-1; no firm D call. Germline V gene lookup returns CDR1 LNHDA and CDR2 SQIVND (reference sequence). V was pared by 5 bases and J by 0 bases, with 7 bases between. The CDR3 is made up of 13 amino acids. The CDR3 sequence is CASSGLLNTEAFF. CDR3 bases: TGTGCCAGTAGTGGGCTTTTGAACACTGAAGCTTTCTTT.

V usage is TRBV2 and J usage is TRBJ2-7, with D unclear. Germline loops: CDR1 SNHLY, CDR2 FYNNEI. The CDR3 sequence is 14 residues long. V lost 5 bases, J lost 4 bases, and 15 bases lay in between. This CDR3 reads CASSFSTPFYEQYF. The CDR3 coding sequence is TGTGCCAGCAGTTTCTCCACCCCGTTTTACGAGCAGTACTTC.

The CDR3 sequence is CASSPPSARGLGQPQHF. The CDR3 bases are TGTGCCAGCTCACCACCTTCCGCTAGGGGGCTCGGTCAGCCCCAGCATTTT. The chain joins TRBV18 to TRBJ1-5, with 7 bases lining up with TRBD1. J lost 6 bases, V lost 0 bases, and 11 bases had no gene match. This CDR3 region has 17 residues. CDR1 is KGHSH, CDR2 LQKENI, per germline.

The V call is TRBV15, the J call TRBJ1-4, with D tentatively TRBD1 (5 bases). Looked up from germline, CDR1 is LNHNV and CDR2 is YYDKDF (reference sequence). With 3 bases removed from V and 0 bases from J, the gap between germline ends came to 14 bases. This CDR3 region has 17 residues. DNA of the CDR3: TGTGCCACCAGCAGCCCCCCTGCGGGGGCAACTAATGAAAAACTGTTTTTT. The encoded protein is CATSSPPAGATNEKLFF.

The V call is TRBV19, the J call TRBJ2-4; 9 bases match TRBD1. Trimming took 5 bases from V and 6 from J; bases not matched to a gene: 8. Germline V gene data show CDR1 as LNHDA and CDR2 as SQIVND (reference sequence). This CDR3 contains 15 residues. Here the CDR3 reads CASSALTGGRNIQYF. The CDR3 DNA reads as TGTGCCAGTAGTGCACTGACAGGGGGAAGAAACATTCAGTACTTC.

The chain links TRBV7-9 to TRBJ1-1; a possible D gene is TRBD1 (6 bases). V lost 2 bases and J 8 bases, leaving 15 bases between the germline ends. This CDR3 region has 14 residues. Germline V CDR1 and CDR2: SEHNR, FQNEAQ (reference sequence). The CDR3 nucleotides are TGTGCCAGCAGCTTAACAGGGTCGGGCTCAGAAGCTTTCTTT. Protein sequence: CASSLTGSGSEAFF.

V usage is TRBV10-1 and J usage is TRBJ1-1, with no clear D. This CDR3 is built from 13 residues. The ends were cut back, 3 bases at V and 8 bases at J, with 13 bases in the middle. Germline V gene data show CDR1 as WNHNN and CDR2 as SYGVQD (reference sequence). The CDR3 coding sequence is TGCGCCAGCAGTGACGGGTCAGGAGTAGAAGCTTTCTTT. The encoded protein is CASSDGSGVEAFF.

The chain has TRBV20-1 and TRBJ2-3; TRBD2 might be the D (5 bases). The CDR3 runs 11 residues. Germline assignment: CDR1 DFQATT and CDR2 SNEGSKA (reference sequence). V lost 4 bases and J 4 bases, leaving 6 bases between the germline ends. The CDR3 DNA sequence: TGCAGTGCTATCGGGGCAGATACGCAGTATTTT. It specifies CSAIGADTQYF.

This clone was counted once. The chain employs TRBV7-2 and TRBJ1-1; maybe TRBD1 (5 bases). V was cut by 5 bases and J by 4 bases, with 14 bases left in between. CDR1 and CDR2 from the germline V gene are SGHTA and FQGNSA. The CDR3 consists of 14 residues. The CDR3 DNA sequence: TGTGCCAGCAGCAGGGGACCGCCTCCCACTGAAGCTTTCTTT. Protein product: CASSRGPPPTEAFF.

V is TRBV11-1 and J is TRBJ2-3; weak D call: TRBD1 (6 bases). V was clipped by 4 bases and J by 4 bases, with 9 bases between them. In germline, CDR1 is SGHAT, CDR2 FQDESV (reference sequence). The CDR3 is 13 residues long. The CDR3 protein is CASSSGESDTQYF. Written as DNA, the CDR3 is TGTGCCAGCAGCTCAGGGGAATCAGATACGCAGTATTTT.

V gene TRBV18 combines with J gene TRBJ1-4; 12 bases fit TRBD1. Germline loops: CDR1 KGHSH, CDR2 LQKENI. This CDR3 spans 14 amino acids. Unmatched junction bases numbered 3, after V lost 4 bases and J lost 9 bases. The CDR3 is CASSRDRGQQKLFF. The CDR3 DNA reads TGTGCCAGCTCACGGGACAGGGGGCAGCAAAAACTGTTTTTT.

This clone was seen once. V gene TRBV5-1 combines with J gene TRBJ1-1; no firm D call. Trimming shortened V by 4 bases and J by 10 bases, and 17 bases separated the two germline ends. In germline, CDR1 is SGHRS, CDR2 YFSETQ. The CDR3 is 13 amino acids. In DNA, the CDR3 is TGCGCCAGCAGCACCGGGTCTTCCCTGGGAGCTTTCTTT. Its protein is CASSTGSSLGAFF.

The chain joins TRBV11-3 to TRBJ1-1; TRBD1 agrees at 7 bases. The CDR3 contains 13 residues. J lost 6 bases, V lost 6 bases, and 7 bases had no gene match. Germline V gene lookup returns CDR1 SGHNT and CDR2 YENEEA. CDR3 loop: CASSLTGRPEAFF. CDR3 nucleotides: TGTGCCAGCAGTTTGACAGGGAGACCTGAAGCTTTCTTT.

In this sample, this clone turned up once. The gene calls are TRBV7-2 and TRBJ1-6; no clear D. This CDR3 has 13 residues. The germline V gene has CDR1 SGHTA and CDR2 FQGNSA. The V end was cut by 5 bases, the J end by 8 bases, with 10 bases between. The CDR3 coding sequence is TGTGCCAGCAGCCGTACCAGAGATTCACCCCTCCACTTT. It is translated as CASSRTRDSPLHF.